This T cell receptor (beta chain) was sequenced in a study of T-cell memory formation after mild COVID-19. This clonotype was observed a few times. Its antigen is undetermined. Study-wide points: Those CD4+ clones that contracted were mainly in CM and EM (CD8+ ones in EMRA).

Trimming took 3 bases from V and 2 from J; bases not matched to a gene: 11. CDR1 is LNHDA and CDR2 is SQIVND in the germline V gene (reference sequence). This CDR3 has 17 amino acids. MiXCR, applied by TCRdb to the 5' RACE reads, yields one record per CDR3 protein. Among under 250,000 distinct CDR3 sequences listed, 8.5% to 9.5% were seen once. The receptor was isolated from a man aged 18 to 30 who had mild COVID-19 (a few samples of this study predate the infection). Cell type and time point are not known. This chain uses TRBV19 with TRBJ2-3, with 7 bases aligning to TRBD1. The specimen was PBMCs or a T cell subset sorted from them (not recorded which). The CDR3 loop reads CASSIGAGGIFTDTQYF. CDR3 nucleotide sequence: TGTGCCAGTAGTATCGGTGCAGGGGGTATATTCACAGATACGCAGTATTTT.